Below are 19 T cell receptor beta chains sequenced from a single sample in a study of blood T cells in healthy people across ages. Through a sample-barcoded 5' primer and a J-beta primer mix, a second PCR was run for roughly 6 to 11 cycles. TCRdb independently ran MiXCR on the 5' RACE reads; one entry per CDR3 protein. The sample includes hundreds of thousands of distinct CDR3 sequences, more than 50% of them seen just once. Sequenced sample: blood. These receptors were taken from a man aged 40-49 years in good health.

CDR3 sequence: CSVALDSRWVFF. CDR3 in DNA: TGCAGCGTTGCCCTTGACAGCCGCTGGGTGTTCTTC. The chain combines TRBV29-1 with TRBJ2-1; D possibly corresponds to TRBD1 (5 bases). Trimming shortened V by 4 bases and J by 15 bases, and 19 bases separated the two germline ends. The germline V gene encodes CDR1 SQVTM and CDR2 ANQGSEA. The length of the CDR3 is 12 residues.

This chain uses TRBV3-1 with TRBJ2-5; weak D call: TRBD2 (6 bases). Germline V CDR1 and CDR2: LGHDT, YNNKEL (reference sequence). V lost 2 bases to trimming and J lost 3 bases, with 10 bases between them. The CDR3 has 14 residues. CDR3: CASSQTSGEETQYF. The DNA of the CDR3 is TGTGCCAGCAGCCAAACGTCGGGAGAAGAGACCCAGTACTTC.

This clonotype was counted between two and nine times. This chain joins TRBV19 and TRBJ1-5; the D is unclear. The CDR3 runs to 13 residues. Germline-derived CDR1 and CDR2 are LNHDA and SQIVND (reference sequence). Trimming shortened V by 7 bases and J by 5 bases, and 12 bases separated the two germline ends. DNA of the CDR3: TGTGCCAGTAATTGGCGGAGGGATCAGCCCCAGCATTTT. This gives the protein CASNWRRDQPQHF.

The gene calls are TRBV10-3 and TRBJ2-4; 10 nucleotides line up with TRBD2. The end of the DNA fits TRBJ2-7 better, so the J call may be wrong. The CDR3 extends over 15 amino acids. The germline V gene encodes CDR1 ENHRY and CDR2 SYGVKD. The CDR3 protein is CAISEVLAGVSEQYF. The CDR3 nucleotides are TGTGCCATCAGTGAGGTCCTAGCGGGGGTGAGCGAGCAGTACTTC.

Only a few counts were recorded for this clonotype. The chain uses TRBV7-8 and TRBJ2-7; D tentatively fits TRBD1 or TRBD2 (6 bases each). V lost 0 bases to trimming and J lost 1 base, with 16 bases between them. CDR1 and CDR2 (germline): SGHVS, FQNEAQ. The CDR3 consists of 17 residues. CDR3 sequence: CASSLAFSRGTSYEQYF. The CDR3 nucleotides are TGTGCCAGCAGCTTAGCCTTTTCAAGGGGGACTTCCTACGAGCAGTACTTC.

This clonotype was counted only a few times. A much larger clone sits a single nucleotide away, making a read error possible. The J gene is TRBJ2-5, the V gene TRBV29-1; D remains ambiguous. Germline V gene lookup returns CDR1 SQVTM and CDR2 ANQGSEA. This CDR3 has 13 amino acids. The CDR3 region is CGVRYTAQETQYF. The CDR3 DNA reads TGCGGCGTCCGGTACACAGCGCAAGAGACCCAGTACTTC.

This clonotype was observed a few times. This chain links TRBV9 with TRBJ2-5, with 10 bases fitting TRBD2. The germline V gene has CDR1 SGDLS and CDR2 YYNGEE. The CDR3 length is 16 residues. V was clipped by 3 bases and J by 5 bases; unmatched bases: 10. Here the CDR3 reads CASSAGTSVRKETQYF. The CDR3 DNA follows: TGTGCCAGCAGCGCGGGGACTAGCGTACGCAAGGAGACCCAGTACTTC.

CDR3 protein: CASSGLPEPPDTQYF. CDR3 DNA sequence: TGTGCCAGCAGTGGACTCCCCGAACCCCCAGATACGCAGTATTTT. J is TRBJ2-3 and V is TRBV6-4; D is unclear. V was trimmed by 4 bases and J by 4 bases, leaving 15 bases between them. The CDR3 is 15 amino acids. Germline CDR1 is MRHNA and CDR2 is SNTAGT.

CDR3 DNA sequence: TGTGCCAGCAGCTTATCAACTGGAGGATCCGGGGAGCTGTTTTTT. Translated, it gives CASSLSTGGSGELFF. V usage is TRBV7-2 and J usage is TRBJ2-2, with D perhaps TRBD2 (5 bases). The V gene's germline CDR1 is SGHTA and CDR2 FQGNSA. The CDR3 spans 15 residues. V was shortened by 2 bases and J by 6 bases, with 13 bases between the two germline ends.

V is TRBV6-2 or TRBV6-3 and J is TRBJ2-1, with D perhaps TRBD2 (5 bases). Germline CDR1 and CDR2: MNHEY and SVGEGT. V was trimmed by 8 bases and J by 6 bases, leaving 17 bases between them. The CDR3 runs 14 residues. CDR3 DNA: TGTGCCAGCTCAGTGAGGGCGCGATCCAATGAGCAGTTCTTC. Translating it yields CASSVRARSNEQFF.

The rearrangement uses TRBV28 and TRBJ2-2; 8 bases agree with TRBD1. The CDR3 is 20 residues long. Per the germline V gene, CDR1 is MDHEN and CDR2 is SYDVKM. Trimming at V came to 7 bases and at J to 1 base, leaving 20 bases not matched to a gene. CDR3 sequence reads: CASTSPRQGSVRVNTGELFF. The CDR3 bases are TGTGCCAGCACCTCTCCGAGACAGGGGTCGGTTAGAGTGAACACCGGGGAGCTGTTTTTT.

This clonotype appeared a few times. The V call is TRBV7-2, the J call TRBJ2-4, with D unresolved. Germline CDR1 reads SGHTA; CDR2 reads FQGNSA. Deletions cut 0 bases from V and 7 bases from J, with 10 bases between. CDR3 size: 14 residues. CDR3 residues: CASSLAPGSNIQYF. The CDR3, as DNA: TGTGCCAGCAGCTTAGCACCGGGTTCGAACATTCAGTACTTC.

The chain combines TRBV29-1 with TRBJ2-5; tentatively, D is TRBD1 (5 bases). V was shortened by 4 bases and J by 1 base, with 10 bases between the two germline ends. This CDR3 contains 13 residues. CDR1 and CDR2 (germline): SQVTM, ANQGSEA. The CDR3 DNA reads as TGCAGCGTTGGGGGCAGGCTCCAAGAGACCCAGTACTTC. Its protein product is CSVGGRLQETQYF.

This chain joins TRBV4-3 and TRBJ2-2, with D maybe TRBD2 (5 bases). V was pared by 3 bases and J by 5 bases, with 10 bases between. The CDR3 loop spans 14 amino acids. CDR1 and CDR2 (germline): LGHNA, YSLEER. DNA for the CDR3: TGCGCCAGCAGCCATAATTCGGGAACCGGGGAGCTGTTTTTT. The encoded protein is CASSHNSGTGELFF.

This rearrangement joins TRBV20-1 to TRBJ2-1; D tentatively reads TRBD1 or TRBD2 (5 bases each). Germline values: CDR1 DFQATT, CDR2 SNEGSKA (reference sequence). CDR3 length: 17 residues. With 3 bases removed from V and 6 bases from J, the gap between germline ends came to 24 bases. The CDR3 DNA sequence: TGCAGTGCTAGTCTGGGTAGTCCAGGGTTGAGGGGCAATGAGCAGTTCTTC. Its protein product is CSASLGSPGLRGNEQFF.

This chain uses TRBV3-1 with TRBJ2-1, with a possible D match to TRBD1 (6 bases). The germline gives CDR1 LGHDT, CDR2 YNNKEL (reference sequence). Trimming shortened V by 3 bases and J by 4 bases, and 10 bases separated the two germline ends. This CDR3 contains 14 residues. The CDR3: CASSQRDRYNEQFF. DNA of the CDR3: TGTGCCAGCAGCCAGCGAGACAGGTACAATGAGCAGTTCTTC.

V gene TRBV6-6 combines with J gene TRBJ2-5; 8 bases match TRBD2. Germline-derived CDR1 and CDR2 are MNHNY and SVGAGI (reference sequence). The CDR3 has 15 residues. V lost 6 bases and J lost 5; bases outside the gene matches: 11. The CDR3 spells CASRPLGRARETQYF. The CDR3, as DNA: TGTGCCAGCAGACCCCTCGGGAGGGCCAGGGAGACCCAGTACTTC.

This clonotype has more than one count but fewer than ten. The chain uses TRBV6-2 or TRBV6-3 and TRBJ1-1; D remains ambiguous. The CDR3 totals 13 residues. With 6 bases removed from V and 0 bases from J, the gap between germline ends came to 8 bases. Germline CDR1 and CDR2: MNHEY and SVGEGT. Here the CDR3 reads CASSRQMNTEAFF. Here the CDR3 DNA reads TGTGCCAGCAGCCGTCAGATGAACACTGAAGCTTTCTTT.

The chain carries TRBV28 and TRBJ1-2, with no clear D. With 2 bases removed from V and 1 base from J, the gap between germline ends came to 5 bases. CDR3 length: 13 residues. Germline values: CDR1 MDHEN, CDR2 SYDVKM. In nucleotides, the CDR3 is TGTGCCAGCAGTTTACAGAGTAACTATGGCTACACCTTC. It encodes CASSLQSNYGYTF.